The rows below give T cell receptor beta chains drawn from one sample of a study of blood T cell repertoires in COVID-19. TCRdb keeps only in-frame clones here, not all; method: immunoSEQ multiplex PCR. The sample yields around 360,000 clones, around 87% seen once. Sequences were obtained from peripheral blood. These TCRs come from a woman aged 25 to 39 with COVID-19, enrolled during active disease. CDR3s include the opening cysteine and the closing phenylalanine or tryptophan. The order of the fields is J gene, clone size, D gene, V gene, CDR3 DNA, CDR3 protein. The D gene is left open where the match is weak. The size field is filled for only some rows; it gives once, few, many or a size class.

TRBJ2-7	-	-	TRBV29-1	TGCAGCGTTGCGATTGCTACCTACGAGCAGTACTTC	CSVAIATYEQYF
TRBJ1-6	-	TRBD1	TRBV7-9	TGTGCCTCCGGTACCGGGACAGCCAATTCACCCCTCCACTTT	CASGTGTANSPLHF
TRBJ2-7	-	-	TRBV5-3	TGTGCCACTACGCACCCCAGGGCTGACGAGCAGTACTTC	CATTHPRADEQYF
TRBJ1-5	-	TRBD1	TRBV7-2	TGTGCCAGCAGCTCAGGGGGTAGCAATCAGCCCCAGCATTTT	CASSSGGSNQPQHF
TRBJ2-6	-	-	TRBV28	TGTGCCAGCAGCGACCAGGAGGCGCGGGGGGCCAACGTCCTGACTTTC	CASSDQEARGANVLTF
TRBJ2-1	-	TRBD2	TRBV9	TGTGCCAGCAGCGGTAGCGGGAGTTACAATGAGCAGTTCTTC	CASSGSGSYNEQFF
TRBJ2-2	-	-	TRBV9	TGTGCCAGCAGCGTAGCTACCAGGGAGCTGTTTTTT	CASSVATRELFF
TRBJ2-7	-	-	TRBV27	TGTGCCAGCAGTTTATCTGTGGCGGGGGAGCAGTACTTC	CASSLSVAGEQYF
TRBJ2-3	-	-	TRBV7-8	TGTGCCAGCAGCTTACTGCGGACTAACACAGATACGCAGTATTTT	CASSLLRTNTDTQYF
TRBJ1-1	-	-	TRBV6-1	TGTGCCAGCAGTGAACGGGTTCGGGGGAACACTGAAGCTTTCTTT	CASSERVRGNTEAFF
TRBJ2-4	once	-	TRBV30	TGTGCCTGGAGTGTACTCAACATTCAGTACTTC	CAWSVLNIQYF
TRBJ2-7	-	-	TRBV6-2/TRBV6-3	TGTGCCAGCAGTTACTCGAAAGCGCATCCCCTATCCTACGAGCAGTACTTC	CASSYSKAHPLSYEQYF
TRBJ2-7	-	TRBD2	TRBV24-1	TGTGCCACCAGTGATTCGACTAGCGGGAGTCTCCGCGAGCAGTACTTC	CATSDSTSGSLREQYF
TRBJ1-2	-	-	TRBV2	TGTGCCAGCAGTGAAGTGGGTCGGACTGCGTCTAACTATGGCTACACCTTC	CASSEVGRTASNYGYTF